These T cell receptor beta chains were read from a single sample in a study of post-analysis software for immune sequencing data. TCRdb re-analysed the PCR reads in MiXCR, keeping a single row per CDR3 protein. This table has about 380,000 distinct CDR3 sequences, about a third appearing once. The sequenced sample was blood. These receptors all stem from a girl under 18 with multiple sclerosis. Each CDR3 is given with its conserved first and last residue. The D gene is left open where the match is weak. Size tells how often a clone was seen (once, few, many) or the class of an expanded clone, and some rows leave it out.

v_call	d_call	j_call	cdr3_length	clone_size	cdr3_nt	cdr3_aa
TRBV15	TRBD2	TRBJ2-2	15	few	TGTGCCACCAGCAGAGGACTAGCCGTCACCGGGGAGCTGTTTTTT	CATSRGLAVTGELFF
TRBV12-3/TRBV12-4	TRBD1	TRBJ1-5	16	-	TGTGCCAGCAGTGCGCGCGGGACAGGGGCAAATCAGCCCCAGCATTTT	CASSARGTGANQPQHF
TRBV13	-	TRBJ2-6	15	-	TGTGCCAGCACGGGAGATGACTCTGGGGCCAACGTCCTGACTTTC	CASTGDDSGANVLTF
TRBV5-1	-	TRBJ2-7	18	few	TGCGCCAGCAGCTTGGGGGGCGGTGAGGGACACGCCTCATACGAGCAGTACTTC	CASSLGGGEGHASYEQYF
TRBV3-1	-	TRBJ2-7	12	-	TGTGCCAGCGGGTGGGGGGCCTACGAGCAGTACTTC	CASGWGAYEQYF
TRBV9	-	TRBJ1-1	14	-	TGTGCCAGCAGCCCCTGGGGCAGTAACACTGAAGCTTTCTTT	CASSPWGSNTEAFF
TRBV20-1	-	TRBJ2-3	11	few	TGCAGTGCCCGAACGTCAGATACGCAGTATTTT	CSARTSDTQYF
TRBV9	TRBD2	TRBJ2-5	15	-	TGTGCCAGCAGCGTCGGACTAGCGGATTTGGAGACCCAGTACTTC	CASSVGLADLETQYF
TRBV5-1	-	TRBJ2-5	11	many	TGTGCCAGCAGTCTCCAAGAGACCCAGTACTTC	CASSLQETQYF
TRBV9	TRBD1	TRBJ2-1	15	-	TGTGCCAGCAGAGGTCCGGGACAGGCTAACAATGAGCAGTTCTTC	CASRGPGQANNEQFF
TRBV6-5	-	TRBJ1-3	17	-	TGTGCCAGCAGTTACTCGAATCAGGGTGTCTCTGGAAACACCATATATTTT	CASSYSNQGVSGNTIYF
TRBV12-3/TRBV12-4	-	TRBJ2-1	14	-	TGTGCCAGCAGCCGCCGTCAGTTCTACAATGAGCAGTTCTTC	CASSRRQFYNEQFF
TRBV11-2	-	TRBJ2-5	17	-	TGTGCCAGCAGCTTAGATGAACGACAGGTTGGGCAAGAGACCCAGTACTTC	CASSLDERQVGQETQYF
TRBV20-1	-	TRBJ2-2	12	few	TGCAGTGCTAGGGACAACACCGGGGAGCTGTTTTTT	CSARDNTGELFF
TRBV5-4	-	TRBJ1-1	14	-	TGTGCCAGCAGCTTACAGGGTGTGGTCACTGAAGCTTTCTTT	CASSLQGVVTEAFF
TRBV3-1	-	TRBJ2-5	17	-	TGTGCCAGCAGCCAAGGGGGGATGAGTTTAAATAAAGAGACCCAGTACTTC	CASSQGGMSLNKETQYF
TRBV7-2	TRBD2	TRBJ2-1	16	few	TGTGCCAGCAGCTTAGAGTTGGCGGGGGGCCCCTATGAGCAGTTCTTC	CASSLELAGGPYEQFF
TRBV12-3/TRBV12-4	-	TRBJ2-1	13	-	TGTGCCAGCACCCGGGACACCTACAATGAGCAGTTCTTC	CASTRDTYNEQFF
TRBV28	-	TRBJ1-5	14	-	TGTGCCAGCAGTGCCGCGAATAGCAATCAGCCCCAGCATTTT	CASSAANSNQPQHF
TRBV28	TRBD1	TRBJ2-2	15	-	TGTGCCGGCCGCACAGGGGGCGAGGGCACCGGGGAGCTGTTTTTT	CAGRTGGEGTGELFF
TRBV7-9	-	TRBJ2-4	14	-	TGTGCCAGCAGCTGGGGAGACACGAGGGACATTCAGTACTTC	CASSWGDTRDIQYF
TRBV12-3/TRBV12-4	TRBD2	TRBJ2-7	13	-	TGTGTCAGCAGTAACGGGGGGGCTCGGGAGCAGTACTTC	CVSSNGGAREQYF
TRBV7-8	-	TRBJ2-1	13	-	TGTGCCAGCAGGTTAAGCGGCTACAATGAGCAGTTCTTC	CASRLSGYNEQFF
TRBV6-2/TRBV6-3	-	TRBJ2-1	12	-	TGTGCCAGCAGAGATACGACGACGGGTCGGTTCTTC	CASRDTTTGRFF
TRBV12-3/TRBV12-4	TRBD1	TRBJ1-2	15	-	TGTGCCAGCACCGAGGGGGCAGGGGGCGACTATGGCTACACCTTC	CASTEGAGGDYGYTF
TRBV10-2	TRBD2	TRBJ2-1	15	-	TGCGCCAGCAGTATTACTAGCGGGGCTTACAATGAGCAGTTCTTC	CASSITSGAYNEQFF
TRBV6-5	TRBD2	TRBJ2-1	16	-	TGTGCCAGCAGTTACTCCGGCGGGGGGACATACAATGAGCAGTTCTTC	CASSYSGGGTYNEQFF
TRBV6-2/TRBV6-3	-	TRBJ1-5	15	-	TGTGCCAGCAGTTACGGTGGGGAGGGTAGTCAGCCCCAGCATTTT	CASSYGGEGSQPQHF
TRBV5-1	-	TRBJ2-5	15	-	TGCGCCAGCAGCTGGGACTTGAGCTCAGGGGAGACCCAGTACTTC	CASSWDLSSGETQYF
TRBV20-1	-	TRBJ2-7	11	-	TGCAGTGCTAACAAGGCTGGCGAGCAGTACTTC	CSANKAGEQYF
TRBV7-2	-	TRBJ1-1	14	-	TGTGCCAGCAGCCCTATGGGGACGGAAACTGAAGCTTTCTTT	CASSPMGTETEAFF
TRBV20-1	-	TRBJ2-1	13	-	TGCAGTGCTAGTACAGGAGTCTACAATGAGCAGTTCTTC	CSASTGVYNEQFF
TRBV4-1	-	TRBJ2-3	14	few	TGCGCCAGCAGCCAAGTGATAGCTACAGATACGCAGTATTTT	CASSQVIATDTQYF
TRBV15	-	TRBJ1-5	15	-	TGTGCCACCAGCAGAGCAGGGGCGAACAATCAGCCCCAGCATTTT	CATSRAGANNQPQHF
TRBV20-1	TRBD1	TRBJ1-2	12	few	TGCAGTGCTCAGGACAGGGAACGTGGCTACACCTTC	CSAQDRERGYTF
TRBV12-3/TRBV12-4	-	TRBJ2-4	14	-	TGTGCCAGCGTCCTCGGGTTGGCCAAAAACATTCAGTACTTC	CASVLGLAKNIQYF
TRBV6-5	TRBD2	TRBJ2-3	14	few	TGTGCCAGCAGTTACGGACTAGCGACAGATACGCAGTATTTT	CASSYGLATDTQYF
TRBV7-9	-	TRBJ1-6	15	-	TGTGCCAGCAGCCTTATATCAGGAGGTGGTTCACCCCTCCACTTT	CASSLISGGGSPLHF
TRBV20-1	TRBD1	TRBJ2-5	16	-	TGCAGTGCTAGAGATACCACACAGGGGGCAGGGGAGACCCAGTACTTC	CSARDTTQGAGETQYF
TRBV7-9	-	TRBJ2-5	14	-	TGTGCCAGCAGCTTAGGGGTCCGAGCAGAGACCCAGTACTTC	CASSLGVRAETQYF
TRBV4-2	-	TRBJ2-1	15	-	TGTGCCAGCAGCCAAGATAATCAGGGACGCGATGAGCAGTTCTTC	CASSQDNQGRDEQFF
TRBV11-2	TRBD2	TRBJ2-1	15	many	TGTGCCAGCAGCCCCCTAGCGGGGAACTACAATGAGCAGTTCTTC	CASSPLAGNYNEQFF
TRBV29-1	-	TRBJ1-5	13	-	TGCAGTGTGAGCGGGGCAGGGAACCAGCCCCAGCATTTT	CSVSGAGNQPQHF
TRBV20-1	-	TRBJ2-7	15	-	TGCAGTGCTAGAGATAGGATCCACCTCTCCTACGAGCAGTACTTC	CSARDRIHLSYEQYF
TRBV6-5	-	TRBJ2-7	13	-	TGTGCCAGCAGCAGGGGAGCAGGCTACGAGCAGTACTTC	CASSRGAGYEQYF
TRBV7-2	TRBD1	TRBJ2-7	15	-	TGTGCCAGCAGCTCCCCGAGGGGGCTTAACTACGAGCAGTACTTC	CASSSPRGLNYEQYF
TRBV12-3/TRBV12-4	-	TRBJ1-4	15	-	TGTGCCAGCAGCCCGAGTGGGGGTTTCGGTCCGAAACTGTTTTTT	CASSPSGGFGPKLFF
TRBV5-1	TRBD2	TRBJ2-5	14	-	TGCGCCAGCAGCATTAGCGGGATCCAAGAGACCCAGTACTTC	CASSISGIQETQYF
TRBV4-2	-	TRBJ1-6	15	-	TGTGCCAGCAGCCAAGATCAGGGCTCAGTATCACCCCTCCACTTT	CASSQDQGSVSPLHF
TRBV5-1	TRBD2	TRBJ2-5	16	once	TGCGCCAGCAGCTTGGGGCCAGCGGGGGGGCCAGAGACCCAGTACTTC	CASSLGPAGGPETQYF
TRBV3-1	-	TRBJ2-3	13	few	TGTGCCAGCAGCCAGGTCAGTTCCGATACGCAGTATTTT	CASSQVSSDTQYF
TRBV6-5	TRBD1	TRBJ2-3	13	few	TGTGCCAGCAGGGGGACAGGCACAGATACGCAGTATTTT	CASRGTGTDTQYF
TRBV20-1	-	TRBJ1-5	13	-	TGCAGTGGACGGGGGGATAGCAATCAGCCCCAGCATTTT	CSGRGDSNQPQHF
TRBV20-1	TRBD1	TRBJ1-1	14	-	TGCAGTGCTAGGGATCAACCAGGGGACAGCGGAGCTTTCTTT	CSARDQPGDSGAFF
TRBV11-2	TRBD2	TRBJ2-5	15	-	TGTGCCAGCAGCTGGGGACTAGCGGGGGAAGAGACCCAGTACTTC	CASSWGLAGEETQYF
TRBV9	TRBD1	TRBJ2-6	17	few	TGTGCCAGCAGCGTAGCTCAACAGGGGGCAGGGGCCAACGTCCTGACTTTC	CASSVAQQGAGANVLTF